These T cell receptor beta chains were read from a single sample in a study of beta chain features in type 1 diabetes. Here immunoSEQ multiplex PCR was the method, and the copy in TCRdb shows in-frame clones only, minus some. The data show 500,000 to 650,000 clones, with roughly 12% seen just once and more than 0.1% held by the top ten. The sequenced sample was naive CD4+ T cells from blood. The receptors derive from a man aged 30 to 39 with type 1 diabetes. The CDR3 runs from the conserved cysteine through the conserved F or W. A D gene is named only where the DNA matches it firmly. Clone size is not always given. Where it is, it says once, few, many or a class for expanded clones.

d_call j_call clone_size v_call cdr3_aa cdr3_nt
TRBD1 TRBJ1-2 - TRBV11-3 CASSWDRGYGYTF TGTGCCAGCAGTTGGGACAGGGGCTATGGCTACACCTTC
TRBD1 TRBJ1-5 few TRBV6-6 CASRQGARNQPQHF TGTGCCAGCAGGCAGGGGGCACGCAATCAGCCCCAGCATTTT
- TRBJ1-2 - TRBV7-2 CASSLDRDNYGYTF TGTGCCAGCAGCTTAGACAGGGACAACTATGGCTACACCTTC
- TRBJ1-4 few TRBV4-2 CASSQDTARDEKLFF TGTGCCAGCAGCCAAGACACGGCGAGGGATGAAAAACTGTTTTTT
- TRBJ2-3 few TRBV5-6 CASSSRVGDTQYF TGTGCCAGCAGCTCCAGGGTAGGGGATACGCAGTATTTT
- TRBJ1-4 few TRBV9 CASSPREGNNEKLFF TGTGCCAGCAGCCCCCGAGAGGGCAACAATGAAAAACTGTTTTTT
- TRBJ2-4 few TRBV5-6 CASSLARNENIQYF TGTGCCAGCAGCTTGGCTAGGAACGAAAACATTCAGTACTTC
- TRBJ1-4 - TRBV6-5 CASSYSTNFNEKLFF TGTGCCAGCAGTTACTCGACGAACTTTAATGAAAAACTGTTTTTT
- TRBJ1-5 few TRBV30 CAWSEGVSQPQHF TGTGCCTGGAGTGAAGGGGTGAGTCAGCCCCAGCATTTT
- TRBJ1-5 - TRBV2 CASGLTENGPQHF TGTGCCAGCGGCCTGACGGAAAATGGGCCCCAGCATTTT
TRBD2 TRBJ2-1 few TRBV7-2 CASSFSGGYNEQFF TGTGCCAGCAGCTTTAGCGGGGGTTACAATGAGCAGTTCTTC
- TRBJ2-7 - TRBV6-6 CASSQRQHYEQYF TGTGCCAGCAGTCAGAGACAGCACTACGAGCAGTACTTC
- TRBJ2-7 few TRBV6-6 CACGNGDEQYF TGTGCCTGCGGGAATGGAGACGAGCAGTACTTC
- TRBJ2-5 few TRBV5-1 CASSLQGAQETQYF TGCGCCAGCAGCTTACAGGGCGCCCAAGAGACCCAGTACTTC
TRBD1 TRBJ2-2 - TRBV5-1 CASSREPGTGNTGELFF TGCGCCAGCAGCAGGGAACCCGGGACAGGGAACACCGGGGAGCTGTTTTTT
TRBD2 TRBJ2-5 - TRBV9 CASSVAGGAETQYF TGTGCCAGCAGCGTAGCGGGGGGGGCAGAGACCCAGTACTTC
- TRBJ2-3 - TRBV5-4 CASSLRGGDTQYF TGTGCCAGCAGCTTGCGGGGTGGGGATACGCAGTATTTT
- TRBJ2-3 - TRBV7-2 CASSGPNTDTQYF TGTGCCAGCAGCGGACCAAACACAGATACGCAGTATTTT
TRBD2 TRBJ2-3 - TRBV19 CASSIGSGGTDTQYF TGTGCCAGTAGTATCGGTAGCGGGGGCACAGATACGCAGTATTTT
TRBD1 TRBJ1-6 - TRBV7-3 CASSLRGQGNSPLHF TGTGCCAGCAGCTTAAGGGGACAGGGGAATTCACCCCTCCACTTT
TRBD1 TRBJ2-7 - TRBV2 CASSERTGAYEQYF TGTGCCAGCAGTGAAAGGACAGGGGCCTACGAGCAGTACTTC
TRBD2 TRBJ2-7 - TRBV30 CAWNVAGGIEQYF TGTGCCTGGAATGTAGCGGGGGGGATCGAGCAGTACTTC
- TRBJ1-2 - TRBV6-5 CASRQGTSYGYTF TGTGCCAGCAGGCAGGGGACCTCCTATGGCTACACCTTC
- TRBJ2-3 few TRBV4-2 CASSQAYSGGTDTQYF TGTGCCAGCAGCCAGGCATACTCGGGGGGCACAGATACGCAGTATTTT
TRBD2 TRBJ2-1 - TRBV7-2 CASSKGTSHEQFF TGTGCCAGCAGCAAAGGGACTAGCCATGAGCAGTTCTTC
- TRBJ2-3 few TRBV9 CASSVGGGSTDTQYF TGTGCCAGCAGCGTAGGAGGAGGGAGCACAGATACGCAGTATTTT
- TRBJ1-1 - TRBV7-2 CASSPRRNTEAFF TGTGCCAGCAGCCCGAGGAGGAACACTGAAGCTTTCTTT
- TRBJ2-3 few TRBV5-1 CASSLGPEASTDTQYF TGCGCCAGCAGCTTGGGCCCGGAGGCTAGCACAGATACGCAGTATTTT
TRBD1 TRBJ2-7 - TRBV18 CASSIPGQGTYEQYF TGTGCCAGCTCAATTCCGGGACAGGGCACCTACGAGCAGTACTTC
- TRBJ1-5 few TRBV4-3 CASSQDVRGSQPQHF TGCGCCAGCAGCCAAGATGTGCGGGGCAGTCAGCCCCAGCATTTT
- TRBJ2-3 - TRBV19 CASRIGAADTQYF TGTGCCAGTAGGATCGGGGCCGCAGATACGCAGTATTTT
- TRBJ1-2 few TRBV27 CASSLSWGVGSYGYTF TGTGCCAGCAGTTTATCGTGGGGAGTGGGTAGCTATGGCTACACCTTC
TRBD1 TRBJ1-1 few TRBV19 CASTPGGTEAFF TGTGCCAGTACTCCAGGGGGAACTGAAGCTTTCTTT
- TRBJ1-4 - TRBV4-3 CASSQARGREKLFF TGCGCCAGCAGCCAAGCCAGGGGTCGAGAAAAACTGTTTTTT
- TRBJ2-1 few TRBV7-9 CASSPTDHEQFF TGTGCCAGCAGCCCTACGGACCATGAGCAGTTCTTC
- TRBJ1-4 - TRBV7-6 CASSSGAGREKLFF TGTGCCAGCAGCTCCGGGGCGGGTCGGGAAAAACTGTTTTTT
TRBD2 TRBJ2-3 few TRBV7-9 CASTALAGETDTQYF TGTGCCAGCACCGCACTAGCGGGGGAGACAGATACGCAGTATTTT
- TRBJ1-6 few TRBV7-8 CASSLNRILHF TGTGCCAGCAGCTTAAACAGGATACTCCACTTT
TRBD1 TRBJ2-6 few TRBV14 CASATGEDLDSGANVLTF TGTGCCAGCGCGACAGGGGAGGACCTTGACTCTGGGGCCAACGTCCTGACTTTC
TRBD2 TRBJ2-3 few TRBV4-3 CASSLGLVTDTQYF TGCGCCAGCAGCCTGGGACTAGTCACAGATACGCAGTATTTT
TRBD2 TRBJ2-3 few TRBV9 CASSPPPSGGSDTQYF TGTGCCAGCAGCCCTCCTCCTAGCGGGGGATCAGATACGCAGTATTTT
- TRBJ1-2 - TRBV2 CATTRDVYGYTF TGTGCCACCACCCGGGACGTTTATGGCTACACCTTC
- TRBJ2-5 - TRBV14 CASSHPREGGSQNPQETQYF TGTGCCAGCAGCCATCCCCGGGAAGGGGGGTCCCAAAATCCCCAAGAGACCCAGTACTTC
- TRBJ2-1 - TRBV11-2 CASSLLPQERSSYNEQFF TGTGCCAGCAGCTTGTTACCACAGGAGCGGAGCTCCTACAATGAGCAGTTCTTC
TRBD1 TRBJ1-3 few TRBV2 CASRLTGNSGNTIYF TGTGCCAGCAGATTGACAGGGAATTCTGGAAACACCATATATTTT
TRBD2 TRBJ2-3 few TRBV27 CASSPLAGSYTDTQYF TGTGCCAGCAGTCCTCTAGCGGGGTCTTACACAGATACGCAGTATTTT
TRBD1 TRBJ1-1 few TRBV7-2 CASSSDRVGNTEAFF TGTGCCAGCAGCTCGGACAGGGTAGGGAACACTGAAGCTTTCTTT
- TRBJ2-5 few TRBV7-8 CASSLAGFPRETQYF TGTGCCAGCAGCTTAGCTGGGTTCCCCCGGGAGACCCAGTACTTC
- TRBJ2-3 - TRBV19 CASSRLSGGTDTQYF TGTGCCAGTAGTAGGCTCAGTGGTGGCACAGATACGCAGTATTTT
- TRBJ2-7 few TRBV29-1 CSVALENRAVEQYF TGCAGCGTTGCCCTCGAAAACAGGGCTGTCGAGCAGTACTTC
- TRBJ2-4 few TRBV11-2 CASSLGRDRKNIQYF TGTGCCAGCAGCTTGGGGCGGGACAGAAAAAACATTCAGTACTTC
TRBD1 TRBJ2-1 few TRBV5-4 CASSLGQGSPYNEQFF TGTGCCAGCAGCTTGGGACAGGGGTCTCCCTACAATGAGCAGTTCTTC
- TRBJ1-3 few TRBV10-3 CAISESGNTIYF TGTGCCATCAGTGAGTCTGGAAACACCATATATTTT
- TRBJ2-7 few TRBV4-3 CASSQRRYEQYF TGCGCCAGCAGCCAGCGACGCTACGAGCAGTACTTC